This is a list of T cell receptor beta chains from one sample in a study of T cell responses to AZD1222 COVID-19 vaccine. Some clones are missing from TCRdb's copy, which holds only in-frame ones; the method was immunoSEQ multiplex PCR. Here the sample spans roughly 100,000 clones, 91% being singletons. Sequences were derived from peripheral blood, sampled on day 0 of AZD1222 vaccination. The receptors stem from an adult in good health. Each CDR3 is given with its conserved first and last residue. Fields, in order: D gene, V gene, clone size, J gene, CDR3 DNA, CDR3 protein. D genes are given only for firm matches. Expanded clones get a size class; other rows say once, few or many, or leave the size out.

>-|TRBV28|once|TRBJ2-1
TGTGCCAGCAGTCCCCGGTTTATATGGGTAGGGAGCTCCTACAATGAGCAGTTCTTC
CASSPRFIWVGSSYNEQFF
>TRBD2|TRBV11-2|-|TRBJ2-7
TGTGCCAGCAGCTTAGGGAGGGGGACTAGCGCGAACGAGCAGTACTTC
CASSLGRGTSANEQYF
>-|TRBV19|-|TRBJ2-7
TGTGCCAGTAGTATCGGCCAGTCGGGTGAGCAGTACTTC
CASSIGQSGEQYF
>-|TRBV7-9|-|TRBJ2-4
TGTGCCAGCAGCCTTAGCGGAGCCAAAAACATTCAGTACTTC
CASSLSGAKNIQYF
>TRBD2|TRBV5-1|-|TRBJ2-1
TGCGCCAGCCGAACGACTAGCGGGGACTACAATGAGCAGTTCTTC
CASRTTSGDYNEQFF
>-|TRBV19|few|TRBJ2-1
TGTGCCAGTAGTTCCTTGGGGGGTGTAGGTGAGCAGTTCTTC
CASSSLGGVGEQFF
>-|TRBV20-1|once|TRBJ2-7
TGCAGTGCTCGGAAGAGCTACGAGCAGTACTTC
CSARKSYEQYF
>TRBD1|TRBV19|-|TRBJ1-1
TGTGCCAGTGCCTCGCACGGGACAGGCCCCCAGAACACTGAAGCTTTCTTT
CASASHGTGPQNTEAFF
>-|TRBV14|-|TRBJ1-6
TGTGCCAGCAGCCAAGATAGGACTCAGTCCTATAATTCACCCCTCCACTTT
CASSQDRTQSYNSPLHF
>TRBD2|TRBV4-2|few|TRBJ2-2
TGTGCCAGCAGCCGCCCCGGGACTAGCGAACCCGGGGAGCTGTTTTTT
CASSRPGTSEPGELFF
>-|TRBV28|once|TRBJ2-3
TGTGCCAGCAATACTCCGGACAGTCCAGATACGCAGTATTTT
CASNTPDSPDTQYF
>-|TRBV6-2/TRBV6-3|-|TRBJ2-7
TGTGCCAGCAGTTACGTTGGGCAGATCTCCTACGAGCAGTACTTC
CASSYVGQISYEQYF
>-|TRBV25-1|-|TRBJ2-7
TGTGCCAGCAGTGAACGTTCGAACTCACGCTACGAGCAGTACTTC
CASSERSNSRYEQYF
>TRBD2|TRBV28|once|TRBJ2-7
TGTGCCACCGGCGGTGGCGGGAGGGGATACGAGCAGTACTTC
CATGGGGRGYEQYF
>-|TRBV6-5|-|TRBJ2-3
TGTGCCAGCAGTTACTCGGGTAGCATCCGCACAGATACGCAGTATTTT
CASSYSGSIRTDTQYF
>-|TRBV9|-|TRBJ2-1
TGTGCCAGCAGCGTACGGTCCAGTTACAATGAGCAGTTCTTC
CASSVRSSYNEQFF
>-|TRBV27|-|TRBJ2-1
TGTGCCAGCAGTTTATATCGGGCAGGGCAAGGGCGTGAGCAGTTCTTC
CASSLYRAGQGREQFF
>TRBD2|TRBV7-2|-|TRBJ2-4
TGTGCCAGCAGCTCTAGCGGGAGGGCTAGGGCACAGGGAAACATTCAGTACTTC
CASSSSGRARAQGNIQYF
>TRBD2|TRBV28|-|TRBJ2-7
TGTGCCAGCAGTACTAGCGTACCCTACGAGCAGTACTTC
CASSTSVPYEQYF
>TRBD2|TRBV19|-|TRBJ2-1
TGTGCCAGTAGTCCGCGGACTAGTCAGGCTGTGCAGTTCTTC
CASSPRTSQAVQFF
>TRBD1|TRBV18|-|TRBJ1-1
TGTGCCAGCTCACCACAGGGGGCTCAAACTGAAGCTTTCTTT
CASSPQGAQTEAFF
>-|TRBV9|-|TRBJ1-4
TGTGCCAGCAGCGTAGTTGGGACGGCTAATGAAAAACTGTTTTTT
CASSVVGTANEKLFF
>TRBD2|TRBV23-1|-|TRBJ2-1
TGCGCCAGCAGTCAAGGTATCCCGGGACTAGCGGGAGGTAGCAATGAGCAGTTCTTC
CASSQGIPGLAGGSNEQFF
>-|TRBV12-3/TRBV12-4|-|TRBJ1-3
TGTGCCAGCAGTCTGGGAGGAAACACCATATATTTT
CASSLGGNTIYF
>-|TRBV5-6|-|TRBJ1-2
TGTGCCAGCAGCTTGGGGCAGGGAAGCGTTGACTTC
CASSLGQGSVDF
>TRBD1|TRBV30|once|TRBJ1-2
TGTGCCTGGAGGCCGCAGGGGGCTGTCTATGGCTACACCTTC
CAWRPQGAVYGYTF
>-|TRBV18|once|TRBJ1-2
TGTGCCAGCTCACCACCGGAGGGCAGGACTAACTATGGCTACACCTTC
CASSPPEGRTNYGYTF
>TRBD2|TRBV19|-|TRBJ2-1
TGTGCCAGTAGTATAGGGACTAGCGGGATCGGAGAGCAGTTCTTC
CASSIGTSGIGEQFF
>-|TRBV7-2|-|TRBJ2-7
TGTGCCAGCAGCCCAGGGACCTTTCCTTTAGAGCAGTACTTC
CASSPGTFPLEQYF
>-|TRBV28|-|TRBJ1-5
TGTGCCAGCAGTTTCAGGGAATATAGCAATCAGCCCCAGCATTTT
CASSFREYSNQPQHF
>TRBD1|TRBV10-3|-|TRBJ1-5
TGTGCCATCAGTGAGGGGACAGGGGGCAACCAGCCCCAGCATTTT
CAISEGTGGNQPQHF
>-|TRBV6-6|-|TRBJ1-5
TGTGCCAGCAGTCCGGGCGGGAAAGCTCAGCCCCAGCATTTT
CASSPGGKAQPQHF
>-|TRBV6-4|-|TRBJ2-1
TGTGCCCCGAGGGGACATAGGGGGGCCAATGAGCAGTTCTTC
CAPRGHRGANEQFF
>TRBD1|TRBV28|-|TRBJ2-5
TGTGCTTCCGTCCGGACAGGGTTTGAAGAGACCCAGTACTTC
CASVRTGFEETQYF
>TRBD2|TRBV7-8|-|TRBJ2-1
TGTGCCAGCAGCTTAGAACGCGGGAGGAAGAACAATGAGCAGTTCTTC
CASSLERGRKNNEQFF
>-|TRBV27|-|TRBJ1-1
TGTGCCAGCAGTTTATCCAGCGCAGGGAGGACTGAAGCTTTCTTT
CASSLSSAGRTEAFF
>TRBD1|TRBV2|-|TRBJ1-4
TGTGCCAGCAGTGCACAGGGGGGCGGCGAAAAACTGTTTTTT
CASSAQGGGEKLFF
>-|TRBV10-3|-|TRBJ2-7
TGTGCACCAAGGCAGGGCTCCTACGAGCAGTACTTC
CAPRQGSYEQYF
>-|TRBV6-6|-|TRBJ1-2
TGTGCCAGCAGTTACGGTAACTATGGCTACACCTTC
CASSYGNYGYTF
>-|TRBV3-1/TRBV3-2|-|TRBJ2-1
TGTGCCAGCAGCCAAGATCGTACCAATGAGCAGTTCTTC
CASSQDRTNEQFF
>-|TRBV11-2|-|TRBJ2-7
TGTGCCAGCAGCTTAGTGGCCGGAGTTAGTACGGAGCAGTACTTC
CASSLVAGVSTEQYF
>-|TRBV19|-|TRBJ2-2
TGTGCCAGTAGTATGGGGGGTAACACCGGGGAGCTGTTTTTT
CASSMGGNTGELFF
>-|TRBV27|-|TRBJ1-4
TGTGCCAGCAGCCCGGTCAGGTTCGCAACTAATGAAAAACTGTTTTTT
CASSPVRFATNEKLFF